The T cell receptor beta chain under discussion was sequenced for a study of Graves' ophthalmopathy and Graves' hyperthyroidism. As the template, RNA transcripts were used to amplify TCR beta CDR3 regions. HTBI primers were used in a first-round RT-PCR, which preceded a second-round multiplex PCR. TCRdb passed the multiplex PCR reads through MiXCR, listing each CDR3 protein once. The sample consists of more than 1,000,000 distinct CDR3 sequences, 35% to 45% of them appearing once. This clonotype was recorded at least ten times. The CDR3 is 15 residues long. CDR1 and CDR2 from the germline V gene are DFQATT and SNEGSKA (reference sequence). V lost 4 bases, J lost 4 bases, and 17 bases lay in between.

Sequenced: peripheral blood or thyroid tissue (not recorded which). The chain combines TRBV20-1 with TRBJ1-5; D is ambiguous. The sequence was collected from an adult man with Graves' hyperthyroidism. The CDR3 coding sequence is TGCAGTGCTACCCCGATCGCCGGAGGGAATCAGCCCCAGCATTTT. It encodes CSATPIAGGNQPQHF.